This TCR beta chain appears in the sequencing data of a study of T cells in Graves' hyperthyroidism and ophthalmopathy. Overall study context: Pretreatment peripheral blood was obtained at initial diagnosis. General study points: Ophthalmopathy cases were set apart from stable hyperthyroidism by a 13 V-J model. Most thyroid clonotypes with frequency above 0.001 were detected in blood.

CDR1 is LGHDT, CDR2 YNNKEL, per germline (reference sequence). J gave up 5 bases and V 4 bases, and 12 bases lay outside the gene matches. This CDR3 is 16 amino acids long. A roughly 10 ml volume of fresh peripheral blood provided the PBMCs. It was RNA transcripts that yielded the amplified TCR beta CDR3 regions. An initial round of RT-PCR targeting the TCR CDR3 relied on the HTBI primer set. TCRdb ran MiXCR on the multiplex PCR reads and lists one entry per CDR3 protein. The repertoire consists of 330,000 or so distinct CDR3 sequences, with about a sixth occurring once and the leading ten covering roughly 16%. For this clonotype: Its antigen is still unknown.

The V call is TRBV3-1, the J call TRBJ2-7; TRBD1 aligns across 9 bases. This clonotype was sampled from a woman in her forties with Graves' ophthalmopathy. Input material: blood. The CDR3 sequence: CASSPPGQGSTHEQYF. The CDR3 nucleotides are TGTGCCAGCAGCCCTCCCGGACAGGGGTCTACCCACGAGCAGTACTTC.